This T cell receptor beta chain was captured in a study of PD-L1 blockade in urothelial cancer. Repertoires were generated with immunoSEQ multiplex PCR, while TCRdb's copy carries only in-frame clones and drops some. Of fewer than 60,000 clones listed, around 84% are singletons. Germline trimming cut 4 bases from V and 2 bases from J; bases unmatched to any gene: 8. This CDR3 is 16 amino acids long. The germline V gene encodes CDR1 MNHNS and CDR2 SASEGT. Time point given: pretreatment peripheral blood. The sequence was obtained from a man between 65 and 79 years old with urothelial cancer. The sequenced sample was PBMCs, obtained around atezolizumab (anti-PD-L1) treatment. The chain couples TRBV6-1 to TRBJ2-7, with 10 positions matching TRBD2. DNA for the CDR3: TGTGCCAGCAGTGCCCCCTTAGCGGGAGGCCCCTACGAGCAGTACTTC. This encodes CASSAPLAGGPYEQYF.